This entry describes one T cell receptor (beta chain). This receptor's antigen is unknown. The sample holds no much larger clone one base away, and base qualities are not on file. Including the terminal cysteine and phenylalanine, the CDR3 comprises 13 residues. Only the CDR3 DNA is retained, 39 bases long and in frame from the first base. V loses 6 bases, J loses 6 bases, and the germline ends lie 12 bases apart. CDR1 and CDR2, per the germline V gene (reference sequence), are MNHEY and SMNVEV. The data were obtained in a study of post-analysis software for immune sequencing data (dated by TCRdb to the mid-2010s). Regarding the complete study: Relapsing-remitting, secondary progressive and progressive-relapsing multiple sclerosis were recorded as disease courses, and subtype annotation was lacking for some patients. The patient repertoires were compared against 11 previously published healthy control repertoires obtained from donors aged 6 to 25 years. A subset of samples was prepared in parallel using single-end sample barcoding, then pooled and co-amplified after Illumina adapter ligation.

The library was produced with PCR. Sequencing was performed on an Illumina HiSeq 2500. To reduce PCR and sequencing biases, unique molecular identifiers were built into the TCR beta cDNA libraries. Per 1 to 10 million input T cells, approximately 500,000 cDNA molecules were obtained, such that each molecule approximated one T cell. The patient libraries were prepared and sequenced using the same protocol as the earlier healthy control dataset. Within a given batch, samples were prepared together, multiplexed and sequenced on the same HiSeq lane. The paper's data handling went like this. MIGEC handled the raw barcoded reads, throwing out single-read molecular identifier groups before consensus assembly and CDR3 extraction. Clonotype tables were post-analysed with VDJtools, normalizing diversity by down-sampling all datasets to the smallest sample size. Repertoire overlap clustering matched CDR3 amino acid but not nucleotide sequences to correct batch-related cross-sample contamination. The public reads were reanalyzed by TCRdb: fastp trimming at Q25, MiXCR alignment, in-frame beta chains only. Each CDR3 protein gets just one entry, which takes the most common genes and DNA from the rows behind it. These V and J calls originate from TCRdb's pipeline instead of the authors' own analysis. The sample includes about 500,000 distinct CDR3 sequences, with around 40% observed a single time. The ten largest make up 12% of the sample.

Overall study outcomes, separate from this receptor: Significantly lower normalized Chao1 diversity was found in multiple sclerosis patients than in controls, suggesting substantial peripheral T-cell clonal expansion. Direct clustering with F measure showed strong co-clustering of samples prepared in the same batch, prompting a batch-effect correction. Roughly 5 TRBV segments, including TRBV5-6, TRBV5-1 and TRBV20-1, were significantly more frequent in patients than controls. The control group was slightly older than the multiple sclerosis patient group.

To demonstrate the VDJtools post-analysis software, TCR beta repertoires were profiled from the peripheral blood of about 13 young patients with multiple sclerosis. The multiple sclerosis patients were children and adolescents ranging in age from roughly 6 to 16 years. The receptor comes from a girl aged 10-17 years with multiple sclerosis. Sequencing used blood. The chain is assembled from TRBV27 and TRBJ2-1; the D gene is tentatively TRBD1 or TRBD2, each matching 5 bases. The encoded CDR3 is CASRGLARNEQFF. The DNA is TGTGCCAGCAGGGGGCTAGCACGCAATGAGCAGTTCTTC.